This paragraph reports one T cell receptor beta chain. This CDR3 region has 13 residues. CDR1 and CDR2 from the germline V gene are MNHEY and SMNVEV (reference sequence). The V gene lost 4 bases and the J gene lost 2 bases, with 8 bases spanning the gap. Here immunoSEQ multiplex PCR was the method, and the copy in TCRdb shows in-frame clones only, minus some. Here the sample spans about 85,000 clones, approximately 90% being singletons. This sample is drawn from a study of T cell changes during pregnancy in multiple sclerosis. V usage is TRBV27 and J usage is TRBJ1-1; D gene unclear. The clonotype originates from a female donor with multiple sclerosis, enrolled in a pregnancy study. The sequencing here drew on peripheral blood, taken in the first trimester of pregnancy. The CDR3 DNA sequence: TGTGCCAGCAGTTCCTACAGAAACACTGAAGCTTTCTTT. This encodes CASSSYRNTEAFF.